Shown below are 6 T cell receptor beta chains from a single sample sequenced in a study of blood T cells in healthy people across ages. The use of a sample-barcoded 5' primer and a J-beta primer mix characterized a second PCR of about 7 to 12 cycles. TCRdb called the 5' RACE reads again in MiXCR, with one record for every CDR3 protein. The table shows 1,100,000 or so distinct CDR3 sequences, with 40% to 45% occurring only once. The specimen sequenced was blood. Every receptor here comes from a woman aged 60-70 years in good health.

The CDR3 coding sequence is TGTGCCAGCAGTTCCTTAGCCGCCTACGAGCAGTACTTC. This codes for CASSSLAAYEQYF. The rearrangement uses TRBV27 and TRBJ2-7; D uncertain. This CDR3 has 13 residues. Trimming stripped 4 bases from V and 2 bases from J, with 9 bases between. Looked up from germline, CDR1 is MNHEY and CDR2 is SMNVEV (reference sequence).

The gene calls are TRBV5-1 and TRBJ2-4, with D maybe TRBD1 (6 bases). The tail of the sequence fits TRBJ2-5 better, so the J call may be wrong. Germline CDR1 and CDR2: SGHRS and YFSETQ. This CDR3 has 15 residues. CDR3 nucleotide sequence: TGCGCCAGCAGCTTCACGACAGGCGGAGAGGAGACCCAGTACTTC. Protein product: CASSFTTGGEETQYF.

This clonotype was recorded a few times. The junction departs from the called germline gene at one end, perhaps through a read error. The chain employs TRBV5-1 and TRBJ2-7, with a possible D match to TRBD2 (5 bases). Germline lookup yields CDR1 SGHRS and CDR2 YFSETQ. The CDR3 loop spans 12 amino acids. The DNA of the CDR3 is TGCGCCAGCAGGTTGGAGGAATACGAGCAGTACTTC. Amino acids: CASRLEEYEQYF.

The J gene is TRBJ1-5, the V gene TRBV6-1; possibly TRBD1 for D (6 bases). From germline, CDR1 is MNHNS and CDR2 SASEGT. The CDR3 extends over 13 amino acids. Between the trimmed V and J ends, which lost 5 bases and 8 bases, there was a span of 13 bases. CDR3 protein: CASSPQGSEPQHF. The DNA for the CDR3 is TGTGCCAGCAGTCCCCAGGGGAGCGAGCCCCAGCATTTT.

This clonotype has more than one count but fewer than ten. This chain connects TRBV4-1 to TRBJ2-5; D may correspond to TRBD1 or TRBD2 (5 bases each). The germline V gene encodes CDR1 MGHRA and CDR2 YSYEKL. Trimming cost V 3 bases and J 0 bases, with 17 bases left between them. The CDR3 totals 17 residues. In DNA form, the CDR3 reads TGCGCCAGCAGCCAGAGTCCGAGGGGCGGCTACCAAGAGACCCAGTACTTC. Amino acids: CASSQSPRGGYQETQYF.

This clonotype was seen a single time. This chain links TRBV5-1 with TRBJ2-7, with D perhaps matching TRBD1 (6 bases). The ends were cut back, 0 bases at V and 7 bases at J, with 14 bases in the middle. The CDR3 length is 14 residues. Germline-derived CDR1 and CDR2 are SGHRS and YFSETQ. CDR3 region: CASSLGKRDNEQYF. The CDR3 region has the DNA TGCGCCAGCAGCTTGGGGAAGAGGGACAATGAGCAGTACTTC.